Below are 32 T cell receptor beta chains sequenced from a single sample in a study of CD8 T cells in Susac syndrome. RNA amounts of roughly 0.5 to 1 ug underwent reverse transcription with random hexamers. TCRdb redid the calling of the immunoSEQ multiplex PCR reads with MiXCR, one entry per CDR3 protein. The sample lists some 180,000 distinct CDR3 sequences; about 95% were seen once. Sequencing used CD4+ T cells from PBMCs. The receptors shown here come from a human donor in good health.

The chain employs TRBV29-1 and TRBJ2-7; 14 bases match TRBD2. The CDR3 has 14 residues. Unmatched junction bases numbered 5, after V lost 6 bases and J lost 4 bases. Germline V CDR1 and CDR2: SQVTM, ANQGSEA. The DNA of the CDR3 is TGCAGCGTGGGGACTAGCGGGAGTACGTACGAGCAGTACTTC. This codes for CSVGTSGSTYEQYF.

This clonotype was picked up a small number of times. This rearrangement joins TRBV6-5 to TRBJ1-2; D call uncertain. Trimming stripped 6 bases from V and 0 bases from J, with 2 bases between. The germline V gene encodes CDR1 MNHEY and CDR2 SVGAGI. The CDR3 has 11 amino acids. The chain's CDR3 is CASRANYGYTF. CDR3 DNA sequence: TGTGCCAGCAGGGCTAACTATGGCTACACCTTC.

The chain has TRBV30 and TRBJ1-2; D is ambiguous. There are 13 residues in the CDR3. Germline CDR1 GTSNPN, CDR2 SVGIG (reference sequence). V gave up 0 bases and J gave up 7 bases, with 12 bases separating them. The DNA of the CDR3 is TGTGCCTGGAGTGTACCGGGGAGCTTTGGCTACACCTTC. Its protein is CAWSVPGSFGYTF.

The chain has TRBV29-1 and TRBJ2-3; the D gene is possibly TRBD2 (6 bases). The CDR3 contains 13 residues. The V and J ends lost 4 bases and 4 bases respectively, with 12 bases between them. The germline V gene has CDR1 SQVTM and CDR2 ANQGSEA. The CDR3 loop reads CSVVPSVPDTQYF. CDR3 DNA: TGCAGCGTTGTCCCTAGCGTCCCAGATACGCAGTATTTT.

This clonotype appeared a single time. This sequence joins TRBV20-1 and TRBJ2-1, with a weak D call TRBD2 (5 bases). Per the germline V gene, CDR1 is DFQATT and CDR2 is SNEGSKA (reference sequence). V shed 3 bases and J shed 12 bases, with 9 bases lying between them. The CDR3 covers 10 residues. In DNA form, the CDR3 reads TGCAGTGCTAGCGAGGGATCGCAGTTCTTC. It codes for CSASEGSQFF.

V usage is TRBV27 and J usage is TRBJ2-7; no firm D call. The CDR3 is 14 amino acids. Deletions cut 7 bases from V and 2 bases from J, with 15 bases between. The V gene's germline CDR1 is MNHEY and CDR2 SMNVEV (reference sequence). The CDR3: CASKMVTSTYEQYF. CDR3 nucleotide sequence: TGTGCCAGCAAAATGGTTACCTCGACCTACGAGCAGTACTTC.

V and J are TRBV20-1 and TRBJ1-1; TRBD1 agrees at 8 bases. V shed 5 bases, J shed 5 bases, and the junction held 10 bases outside the gene matches. Looked up from germline, CDR1 is DFQATT and CDR2 is SNEGSKA (reference sequence). CDR3 length: 14 amino acids. The CDR3 DNA is TGCAGTGCTGACCTGACAGGGGCTATGACTGAAGCTTTCTTT. This translates into CSADLTGAMTEAFF.

The rearrangement links TRBV5-1 to TRBJ2-2; perhaps TRBD2 as D (6 bases). V shed 3 bases and J shed 4 bases, with 10 bases lying between them. This CDR3 has 14 residues. In germline, CDR1 is SGHRS, CDR2 YFSETQ. CDR3 protein: CASSWSGGTGELFF. The CDR3, as DNA: TGCGCCAGCAGCTGGTCCGGGGGCACCGGGGAGCTGTTTTTT.

The genes are TRBV7-2 and TRBJ2-4; D uncertain. Germline values: CDR1 SGHTA, CDR2 FQGNSA. The V end lost 5 bases, the J end lost 0 bases, and 11 bases lay between the germline ends. The CDR3 has 15 residues. The CDR3: CASSLAALAKNIQYF. The CDR3 coding sequence is TGTGCCAGCAGCCTGGCCGCTCTAGCCAAAAACATTCAGTACTTC.

V is TRBV9 and J is TRBJ2-1; D might be TRBD1 or TRBD2, each matching 5 bases. The germline V gene encodes CDR1 SGDLS and CDR2 YYNGEE. CDR3 length: 14 amino acids. The V and J ends lost 0 bases and 6 bases respectively, with 10 bases between them. This CDR3 reads CASSVGGASNEQFF. DNA of the CDR3: TGTGCCAGCAGCGTAGGAGGGGCCAGCAATGAGCAGTTCTTC.

CDR3 protein: CSATDGDTEAFF. For the CDR3, the DNA is TGCAGTGCTACGGACGGTGACACTGAAGCTTTCTTT. The V and J genes are TRBV20-1 and TRBJ1-1; no clear D gene. The CDR3 has 12 amino acids. V was trimmed by 4 bases and J by 3 bases, leaving 9 bases between them. Germline V gene lookup returns CDR1 DFQATT and CDR2 SNEGSKA (reference sequence).

V is TRBV3-1 and J is TRBJ2-7; TRBD2 aligns across 9 bases. V lost 0 bases to trimming and J lost 4 bases; unmatched junction nucleotides: 10. The CDR3 covers 17 residues. Germline CDR1 reads LGHDT; CDR2 reads YNNKEL (reference sequence). The CDR3 loop reads CASSQDKASGTQYEQYF. The DNA of the CDR3 is TGTGCCAGCAGCCAAGATAAGGCTAGCGGGACCCAATACGAGCAGTACTTC.

The V call is TRBV15, the J call TRBJ2-5; no firm D call. V lost 0 bases to trimming and J lost 1 base, with 12 bases between them. Germline-derived CDR1 and CDR2 are LNHNV and YYDKDF (reference sequence). There are 16 residues in the CDR3. DNA of the CDR3: TGTGCCACCAGCAGAGATTTCTCCCCAGGCCAAGAGACCCAGTACTTC. It codes for CATSRDFSPGQETQYF.

CDR3 nucleotides: TGTGCCAGCAGCCAAGATCGGGTAACTGGGGCCAACGTCCTGACTTTC. As protein: CASSQDRVTGANVLTF. The rearrangement links TRBV4-2 to TRBJ2-6; no definite D call. CDR3 length: 16 residues. Germline V gene lookup returns CDR1 LGHNA and CDR2 YNFKEQ. The V gene lost 0 bases and the J gene lost 2 bases, with 8 bases spanning the gap.

The rearrangement joins TRBV30 to TRBJ1-2; 10 bases line up with TRBD1. V was clipped by 7 bases and J by 6 bases; unmatched bases: 5. The CDR3 sequence is 12 residues long. Germline V gene sequence: CDR1 GTSNPN, CDR2 SVGIG (reference sequence). The CDR3 DNA sequence: TGTGCCTTTTCCGGGACAGGGGATGGCTACACCTTC. Encoded protein: CAFSGTGDGYTF. The full variable domain, in which reference TRBV30 and TRBJ1-2 provide the parts outside the CDR3, is SQTIHQWPATLVQPVGSPLSLECTVEGTSNPNLYWYRQAAGRGLQLLFYSVGIGQISSEVPQNLSASRPQDRQFILSSKKLLLSDSGFYLCAFSGTGDGYTFGSGTRLTVV.

The chain couples TRBV20-1 to TRBJ1-1; D unresolved. V dropped 3 bases and J dropped 6 bases, with 14 bases sitting between them. The CDR3 has 13 residues. The germline gives CDR1 DFQATT, CDR2 SNEGSKA (reference sequence). Here the CDR3 reads CSASGPYGPEAFF. CDR3 nucleotides: TGCAGTGCTAGTGGGCCATACGGACCTGAAGCTTTCTTT.

The chain links TRBV6-5 to TRBJ2-2; perhaps TRBD2 as D (6 bases). V gave up 6 bases and J gave up 0 bases, with 8 bases separating them. Germline V gene lookup returns CDR1 MNHEY and CDR2 SVGAGI. This CDR3 contains 14 residues. CDR3 DNA: TGTGCCAGCAGGGGGGACTCGAACACCGGGGAGCTGTTTTTT. Translating it yields CASRGDSNTGELFF.

The J gene is TRBJ2-1, the V gene TRBV12-3 or TRBV12-4, with D possibly TRBD2 on 5 matching bases. The CDR3 consists of 14 residues. Trimming stripped 5 bases from V and 5 bases from J, with 13 bases between. The CDR3 reads CASSPFRRHNEQFF. The CDR3 DNA follows: TGTGCCAGCAGTCCGTTTCGGAGGCACAATGAGCAGTTCTTC.

The V and J genes are TRBV29-1 and TRBJ2-2; 10 bases map to TRBD2. Unmatched junction bases numbered 6, after V lost 4 bases and J lost 7 bases. CDR1 SQVTM and CDR2 ANQGSEA come from the germline V gene. This CDR3 has 14 residues. The CDR3 sequence: CSVAVAGGIGELFF. The CDR3 DNA reads TGCAGCGTTGCAGTAGCGGGAGGAATCGGGGAGCTGTTTTTT.

The chain recombines TRBV20-1 with TRBJ2-1; a weak D match, TRBD2 (6 bases). This CDR3 is 15 amino acids long. CDR1 is DFQATT and CDR2 is SNEGSKA in the germline V gene (reference sequence). Trimming removed 5 bases at V and 5 bases at J, with 19 bases between. The CDR3 DNA is TGCAGTGCTGTACACCCCGGGACTGGCAACAATGAGCAGTTCTTC. Translating gives CSAVHPGTGNNEQFF.

This chain links TRBV29-1 with TRBJ1-2, with D hard to call. This CDR3 is 13 amino acids long. Trimming took 7 bases from V and 0 from J, leaving 12 bases between them. CDR1 is SQVTM and CDR2 is ANQGSEA in the germline V gene. In nucleotides, the CDR3 is TGCAGCGCCGGGATAGGGACTAACTATGGCTACACCTTC. Its translation is CSAGIGTNYGYTF.

The chain links TRBV23-1 to TRBJ2-7, with 9 nucleotides matching TRBD2. TRBV23-1 is marked as an open reading frame, function uncertain. The CDR3 consists of 14 residues. J lost 5 bases, V lost 1 base, and 3 bases had no gene match. CDR3 DNA sequence: TGCGCCAGCAGTCAATTGCTAGCGGGGCACGAGCAGTACTTC. Its protein is CASSQLLAGHEQYF.

Comment on this clonotype: One junction end disagrees with the germline gene, perhaps due to a read error. Written as DNA, the CDR3 is TGCCAGCGGGCAAGCACAGATACGCAGTATTTT. Amino acid sequence: CQRASTDTQYF. The chain links TRBV7-9 to TRBJ2-3; D is perhaps TRBD2 (6 bases). Germline V gene lookup returns CDR1 SEHNR and CDR2 FQNEAQ (reference sequence). The CDR3 sequence is 11 residues long.

This chain links TRBV24-1 with TRBJ2-1; D is perhaps TRBD2 (6 bases). Trimming pared 0 bases from V and 3 bases from J, leaving 11 bases between. The CDR3 is made up of 16 amino acids. Germline assignment: CDR1 KGHDR and CDR2 SFDVKD. The CDR3 region is CATSDLKGGGYNEQFF. Written as DNA, the CDR3 is TGTGCCACCAGTGATTTGAAGGGAGGTGGCTACAATGAGCAGTTCTTC.

The chain combines TRBV16 with TRBJ2-7; D possibly corresponds to TRBD1 (6 bases). Looked up from germline, CDR1 is KGHSY and CDR2 is FQNENV. Trimming took off 1 base at V and 4 bases at J, with 11 bases between the two ends. The length of the CDR3 is 14 residues. The CDR3: CASSQFQGRYEQYF. CDR3 DNA: TGTGCCAGCAGCCAATTTCAGGGGCGGTACGAGCAGTACTTC.

The chain combines TRBV28 with TRBJ1-4; TRBD1 matches 7 bases. V lost 10 bases to trimming and J lost 5 bases; unmatched junction nucleotides: 7. This CDR3 region has 13 residues. The germline CDR1 and CDR2 sequences are MDHEN and SYDVKM. The CDR3 sequence is CATSDRPNEKLFF. In DNA form, the CDR3 reads TGTGCCACCTCGGACAGGCCCAATGAAAAACTGTTTTTT.

The chain carries TRBV25-1 and TRBJ2-3; 9 bases line up with TRBD2. CDR3 length: 15 residues. Trimming removed 7 bases from V and 1 base from J; junction bases left unmatched: 6. CDR1 is MGHDK, CDR2 SYGVNS, per germline. The CDR3 sequence: CASTKRTSGTDTQYF. Written as DNA, the CDR3 is TGTGCCAGCACCAAACGGACTAGCGGCACAGATACGCAGTATTTT.

The J gene is TRBJ2-1, the V gene TRBV7-9; D might be TRBD1 or TRBD2, each matching 5 bases. With 3 bases removed from V and 3 bases from J, the gap between germline ends came to 15 bases. The CDR3 is 16 amino acids. CDR1 and CDR2 (germline): SEHNR, FQNEAQ (reference sequence). This CDR3 reads CASSFWGRRIYNEQFF. CDR3 DNA: TGTGCCAGCAGCTTCTGGGGACGGAGGATCTACAATGAGCAGTTCTTC.

The gene calls are TRBV20-1 and TRBJ2-7, with TRBD2 identical over 11 bases. Looked up from germline, CDR1 is DFQATT and CDR2 is SNEGSKA (reference sequence). This CDR3 is built from 15 residues. The V segment lost 6 bases and the J segment 0 bases; nucleotides outside the gene matches: 7. In DNA form, the CDR3 reads TGCAGTGCCAAGCCGGGACTAGCGGCCTCCTACGAGCAGTACTTC. Its translation: CSAKPGLAASYEQYF.

V gene TRBV6-2 or TRBV6-3 combines with J gene TRBJ2-5; D tentatively fits TRBD1 or TRBD2 (5 bases each). The CDR3 has 14 amino acids. Germline V gene sequence: CDR1 MNHEY, CDR2 SVGEGT. The germline V and J ends were trimmed by 6 bases and 3 bases, with 14 bases remaining between them. The DNA for the CDR3 is TGTGCCAGCAGCCGGACCGGGACCAAAGAGACCCAGTACTTC. Protein: CASSRTGTKETQYF.

The J gene is TRBJ2-1, the V gene TRBV20-1; 13 bases match TRBD2. V trimming: 5 bases; J trimming: 8 bases; junction bases outside the gene matches: 9. Germline V gives CDR1 DFQATT, CDR2 SNEGSKA (reference sequence). This CDR3 spans 15 amino acids. The CDR3 here is CSAFLGLAGSYEQFF. As DNA, the CDR3 is TGCAGTGCTTTCTTGGGACTAGCGGGGAGCTATGAGCAGTTCTTC.

In nucleotides, the CDR3 is TGTGCCAGCAGTTACGGTGGACTAGCCCCCTACGAGCAGTACTTC. Its translation: CASSYGGLAPYEQYF. This chain connects TRBV6-5 to TRBJ2-7, with TRBD2 matching over 8 bases. Unmatched junction bases numbered 5, after V lost 2 bases and J lost 2 bases. Germline assignment: CDR1 MNHEY and CDR2 SVGAGI. This CDR3 region has 15 residues.